This note documents a single TCR beta chain sequence. The data were taken from a study of blood T cell repertoires in COVID-19. As for the study in general: PBMCs, B-cell-depleted T cells, or T cells were the source of the cDNA or gDNA that made up the material.

Trimming took 1 base from V and 0 from J, leaving 10 bases between them. Germline V CDR1 and CDR2: SEHNR, FQNEAQ (reference sequence). This CDR3 is 17 amino acids long. In the authors' methods: Amplification of reference gene primers was used by the study to estimate nucleated cell counts. Sequencing was performed with immunoSEQ multiplex PCR; in TCRdb, only in-frame clones are kept and a portion is missing. The D gene and trimming were derived from the DNA, and the V and J assignments and clone size from that table. The sample carries 380,000 or so clones, 89% recorded once. This sequence joins TRBV7-9 and TRBJ1-6; D is undetermined. The sequencing input was peripheral blood. The receptor was isolated from a man aged 35-49 years with acute or convalescent COVID-19. CDR3 amino acids: CASSLGSGSSYNSPLHF. The CDR3 DNA sequence: TGTGCCAGCAGCTTAGGGTCGGGGAGCTCCTATAATTCACCCCTCCACTTT. Drawing the rest from reference TRBV7-9 and TRBJ1-6, the complete variable domain is DTGVSQNPRHKITKRGQNVTFRCDPISEHNRLYWYRQTLGQGPEFLTYFQNEAQLEKSRLLSDRFSAERPKGSFSTLEIQRTEQGDSAMYLCASSLGSGSSYNSPLHFGNGTRLTVT.